This record concerns one TCR beta chain sequence. The sample comes from a study of shared clonotypes between healthy human individuals. Germline loops: CDR1 LNHDA, CDR2 SQIVND (reference sequence). This CDR3 region has 16 residues. V lost 5 bases and J lost 1, with 14 bases in between. Sequencing was performed with immunoSEQ multiplex PCR; in TCRdb, only in-frame clones are kept and a portion is missing. This table holds hundreds of thousands of clones, 73% found once. The TCR comes from a woman in her thirties in good health. V and J are TRBV19 and TRBJ2-2; D is undetermined. Specimen: memory CD4+ T cells sorted from blood. Subset described: CD45RA-negative fraction. The CDR3 coding sequence is TGTGCCAGTAGTCTCCTTGAGAGATTGAACACCGGGGAGCTGTTTTTT. It yields the protein CASSLLERLNTGELFF.